This T cell receptor (beta chain) comes out of a study of blood T cell repertoires in COVID-19. On the study more broadly: Samples taken during acute and convalescent COVID-19 were collected in the United States, Italy and Spain. The analysed material was cDNA or gDNA that came from T cells, B-cell-depleted T cells, or PBMCs.

V trimming: 0 bases; J trimming: 2 bases; junction bases outside the gene matches: 3. This CDR3 comprises 16 residues. The germline V gene encodes CDR1 SGDLS and CDR2 YYNGEE. Original data processing: Amplification of reference gene primers provided the estimated nucleated cell counts. Measured with immunoSEQ multiplex PCR; TCRdb has only the in-frame clones, and not every one. That table furnishes V, J and clone size, whereas the DNA furnished D and trimming. Of some 65,000 clones listed, approximately 93% are singletons. This clonotype originated in a man aged 70-80 years with active COVID-19. Material for sequencing was peripheral blood. V and J are TRBV9 and TRBJ2-1, with 9 bases matching TRBD2. The CDR3 sequence is CASSVVAGGPYNEQFF. CDR3 DNA sequence: TGTGCCAGCAGCGTAGTCGCGGGGGGGCCCTACAATGAGCAGTTCTTC.